This TCR beta chain was sequenced during a study of CD8+CD57+ T cells in acquired aplastic anemia. Across the study: An average of roughly 3 ug of DNA was obtained from sorted CD4+ and CD8+ cells. Study-wide results and limits: Sharing between patients and controls was observed for 25 to 30 CD8+ CDR3 sequences.

This clonotype was seen at least ten times. Its antigen remains unidentified. It was genomic DNA that served as the template for profiling TCR beta VDJ and CDR3. TCRdb redid the calling of the reads with MiXCR, one entry per CDR3 protein. The repertoire consists of about 150,000 distinct CDR3 sequences, with about 50% occurring once and the leading ten covering around 12%. The patients chosen for sequencing had shown expansion of CD8+CD57+ cells (detected by flow cytometry). CDR3 length: 14 residues. Germline V gene sequence: CDR1 MNHNS, CDR2 SASEGT. Deletions cut 4 bases from V and 0 bases from J, with 9 bases between.

The chain employs TRBV6-1 and TRBJ2-5, with D uncertain. The TCR originated in a human donor with aplastic anemia. Input material: sorted CD4+, CD8+, or CD8+CD57+ T cells (not recorded which) from PBMCs. CDR3 DNA: TGTGCCAGCAGTGTACACCTGTACCAAGAGACCCAGTACTTC. It specifies CASSVHLYQETQYF.